Shown below are 29 T cell receptor beta chains from a single sample sequenced in a study of technical replicates of blood from a few donors. TCRdb keeps only in-frame clones here, not all; method: immunoSEQ multiplex PCR. The sample consists of roughly 72,000 clones, roughly 97% of them appearing once. The sequencing input was T cells isolated from PBMCs. The receptor source for this set is a human donor in good health.

V is TRBV23-1 and J is TRBJ2-3; 7 bases line up with TRBD2. TRBV23-1 is annotated as an ORF whose role is uncertain. This CDR3 is 14 amino acids long. V dropped 4 bases and J dropped 3; count of bases not matched to a gene: 4. The DNA of the CDR3 is TGCGCCAGCAGTCTTGGCGGGGGAACAGATACGCAGTATTTT. Translated, it gives CASSLGGGTDTQYF.

The chain is built from TRBV27 and TRBJ1-1; D is unclear. Trimming cost V 3 bases and J 1 base, with 9 bases left between them. The CDR3 consists of 14 residues. Germline V gene lookup returns CDR1 MNHEY and CDR2 SMNVEV (reference sequence). In DNA, the CDR3 is TGTGCCAGCAGTTTTTCACTCGGGAACACTGAAGCTTTCTTT. This sequence encodes CASSFSLGNTEAFF.

This clone was observed a single time. The gene calls are TRBV30 and TRBJ2-2; a weak D match, TRBD1 (7 bases). Trimming removed 1 base at V and 7 bases at J, with 16 bases between. The germline V gene encodes CDR1 GTSNPN and CDR2 SVGIG (reference sequence). The CDR3 covers 15 residues. CDR3 in amino acids: CAWSAGGGLFGELFF. In nucleotides, the CDR3 is TGTGCCTGGAGTGCTGGAGGGGGCCTTTTCGGGGAGCTGTTTTTT. The full variable domain, in which reference TRBV30 and TRBJ2-2 provide the parts outside the CDR3, is SQTIHQWPATLVQPVGSPLSLECTVEGTSNPNLYWYRQAAGRGLQLLFYSVGIGQISSEVPQNLSASRPQDRQFILSSKKLLLSDSGFYLCAWSAGGGLFGELFFGEGSRLTVL.

The rearrangement uses TRBV27 and TRBJ2-2; 9 bases are shared with TRBD2. The CDR3 covers 16 residues. V was pared by 0 bases and J by 2 bases, with 1 base of the junction left unmatched. Germline V gives CDR1 MNHEY, CDR2 SMNVEV (reference sequence). The CDR3 nucleotides read TGTGCCAGCAGTTTATCTAGCGGGAGAAACACCGGGGAGCTGTTTTTT. This translates into CASSLSSGRNTGELFF.

The chain employs TRBV5-1 and TRBJ1-3; D is ambiguous. Germline values: CDR1 SGHRS, CDR2 YFSETQ. Trimming stripped 4 bases from V and 4 bases from J, with 15 bases between. This CDR3 is built from 15 residues. The CDR3 nucleotides read TGCGCCAGCAGCCCCCTCGGGGTGACGGGAAACACCATATATTTT. This sequence encodes CASSPLGVTGNTIYF. The whole variable domain, remainder taken from reference TRBV5-1 and TRBJ1-3, is KAGVTQTPRYLIKTRGQQVTLSCSPISGHRSVSWYQQTPGQGLQFLFEYFSETQRNKGNFPGRFSGRQFSNSRSEMNVSTLELGDSALYLCASSPLGVTGNTIYFGEGSWLTVV.

The V call is TRBV5-1, the J call TRBJ2-1; possibly TRBD2 for D (5 bases). V was cut by 5 bases and J by 6 bases, with 12 bases left in between. Per the germline V gene, CDR1 is SGHRS and CDR2 is YFSETQ. The CDR3 has 13 amino acids. CDR3 DNA: TGCGCCAGCAGTTTAGCGACCCCCAATGAGCAGTTCTTC. This sequence encodes CASSLATPNEQFF.

The rearrangement uses TRBV4-2 and TRBJ1-2, with TRBD1 as a possible D gene (6 bases). V was clipped by 0 bases and J by 8 bases, with 13 bases between them. This CDR3 has 14 amino acids. Germline V CDR1 and CDR2: LGHNA, YNFKEQ. Here the CDR3 reads CASSQEGTPWGYTF. The CDR3 bases are TGTGCCAGCAGCCAAGAAGGGACACCGTGGGGCTACACCTTC.

The gene calls are TRBV19 and TRBJ1-5; 8 bases are a match to TRBD1. This CDR3 has 13 residues. V trimming: 8 bases; J trimming: 0 bases; junction bases outside the gene matches: 0. Germline CDR1 LNHDA, CDR2 SQIVND (reference sequence). As DNA, the CDR3 is TGTGCCAGTGGACAGGGTAGCAATCAGCCCCAGCATTTT. It specifies CASGQGSNQPQHF.

V usage is TRBV6-1 and J usage is TRBJ1-2; D might be TRBD1 (5 bases). The CDR3 has 16 residues. Germline V lookup: CDR1 MNHNS, CDR2 SASEGT. V gave up 0 bases and J gave up 5 bases, with 16 bases separating them. The CDR3 nucleotides read TGTGCCAGCAGTGAAGCGCTGAGGGACTACCTTTATGGCTACACCTTC. It specifies CASSEALRDYLYGYTF.

The rearrangement uses TRBV4-1 and TRBJ2-1; D is possibly TRBD2 (6 bases). The CDR3 is made up of 15 amino acids. Trimming cost V 2 bases and J 10 bases, with 18 bases left between them. Germline loops: CDR1 MGHRA, CDR2 YSYEKL. CDR3 nucleotides: TGCGCCAGCAGCCAATCTAGCGCCCCAACGGGGGAGCAGTTCTTC. It is translated as CASSQSSAPTGEQFF.

The rearrangement uses TRBV18 and TRBJ1-5; D not certain. There are 15 residues in the CDR3. V gave up 2 bases and J gave up 8 bases, with 16 bases separating them. Germline V gives CDR1 KGHSH, CDR2 LQKENI. CDR3 loop: CASSPGDQEVKPQHF. CDR3 nucleotides: TGTGCCAGCTCACCAGGAGACCAGGAGGTAAAGCCCCAGCATTTT.

The chain has TRBV30 and TRBJ2-2; D gene unclear. Germline V gives CDR1 GTSNPN, CDR2 SVGIG (reference sequence). V was pared by 2 bases and J by 4 bases, with 11 bases between. The CDR3 covers 14 residues. In nucleotides, the CDR3 is TGTGCCTGGAGTCTACGGAGTGCCACCGGGGAGCTGTTTTTT. It translates to CAWSLRSATGELFF.

The chain links TRBV5-6 to TRBJ1-5; 9 bases are a match to TRBD1. CDR3 length: 13 amino acids. Trimming took 1 base from V and 8 from J; bases not matched to a gene: 1. Germline V gives CDR1 SGHDT, CDR2 YYEEEE. CDR3 sequence reads: CASSLTGGEPQHF. The CDR3 nucleotides read TGTGCCAGCAGCTTGACAGGGGGCGAGCCCCAGCATTTT.

V and J are TRBV6-5 and TRBJ1-1; D perhaps matches TRBD1 (5 bases). The V gene lost 5 bases and the J gene lost 1 base, with 8 bases spanning the gap. This CDR3 contains 13 residues. Per germline, CDR1 MNHEY and CDR2 SVGAGI. CDR3 nucleotides: TGTGCCAGCAGTATACAGGAGAACACTGAAGCTTTCTTT. Its translation: CASSIQENTEAFF.

The V gene is TRBV5-4, the J gene TRBJ2-7; 8 bases line up with TRBD1. Germline V CDR1 and CDR2: SGHNT, YYREEE (reference sequence). Trimming cost V 4 bases and J 5 bases; bases outside gene matches: 5. The CDR3 loop spans 13 amino acids. The CDR3 DNA follows: TGTGCCAGCAGCCGGACAGGGATAAACGAGCAGTACTTC. This gives the protein CASSRTGINEQYF.

The chain has TRBV4-3 and TRBJ1-5, with 8 bases matching TRBD1. The trim removed 1 base at V and 6 bases at J, leaving 5 bases unmatched. The CDR3 runs 15 residues. Germline V gene sequence: CDR1 LGHNA, CDR2 YSLEER. The CDR3 is CASSQGTGTGQPQHF. Written as DNA, the CDR3 is TGCGCCAGCAGCCAAGGGACAGGGACTGGTCAGCCCCAGCATTTT.

CDR3 residues: CASSPGGASSGELFF. CDR3 bases: TGTGCCAGCAGTCCGGGGGGCGCTTCGTCCGGGGAGCTGTTTTTT. The V gene is TRBV9, the J gene TRBJ2-2, with D perhaps matching TRBD2 (7 bases). V shed 5 bases and J shed 6 bases, with 17 bases lying between them. The V gene's germline CDR1 is SGDLS and CDR2 YYNGEE. The CDR3 spans 15 residues.

The chain links TRBV28 to TRBJ2-1; 7 bases fit TRBD1. Germline-derived CDR1 and CDR2 are MDHEN and SYDVKM. The V gene end was trimmed by 4 bases and the J gene end by 4 bases; junction bases not matched to a gene: 4. The CDR3 runs 14 residues. CDR3 sequence: CASSYNRGYNEQFF. The DNA for the CDR3 is TGTGCCAGCAGTTATAACAGGGGATACAATGAGCAGTTCTTC.

The chain has TRBV14 and TRBJ1-1; TRBD1 might be the D (6 bases). Germline-derived CDR1 and CDR2 are SGHDN and FVKESK. V was clipped by 4 bases and J by 6 bases, with 9 bases between them. This CDR3 spans 12 amino acids. CDR3 loop: CASSRQDPEAFF. The CDR3 DNA reads as TGTGCCAGCAGCCGACAGGACCCTGAAGCTTTCTTT.

The chain joins TRBV7-9 to TRBJ2-5, with a tentative D call TRBD2 (5 bases). The end of the DNA fits TRBJ2-7 better, so the J call may be wrong. CDR1 and CDR2 (germline): SEHNR, FQNEAQ (reference sequence). The CDR3 is 15 amino acids. This chain's CDR3 is CASNYWGEGAYEQYF. CDR3 coding DNA: TGTGCCAGCAACTACTGGGGAGAGGGCGCCTACGAGCAGTACTTC.

The V and J genes are TRBV4-3 and TRBJ2-1; possibly TRBD1 for D (6 bases). Germline lookup yields CDR1 LGHNA and CDR2 YSLEER. Trimming left V 5 bases short and J 5 bases short, with 16 bases between. There are 15 residues in the CDR3. The chain's CDR3 is CASSSRTASNNEQFF. In DNA, the CDR3 is TGCGCCAGCAGCTCCAGGACAGCTTCGAACAATGAGCAGTTCTTC.

V usage is TRBV30 and J usage is TRBJ2-5, with 8 nucleotides matching TRBD1. Germline lookup yields CDR1 GTSNPN and CDR2 SVGIG (reference sequence). This CDR3 is built from 14 residues. The V gene end was trimmed by 2 bases and the J gene end by 5 bases; junction bases not matched to a gene: 7. CDR3 loop: CAWSMDRAQETQYF. CDR3 bases: TGTGCCTGGAGTATGGACAGGGCTCAGGAGACCCAGTACTTC.

This chain connects TRBV7-3 to TRBJ2-1; D gene unclear. V shed 5 bases and J shed 0 bases, with 11 bases lying between them. CDR1 is SGHTA, CDR2 FQGTGA, per germline. The CDR3 is made up of 15 amino acids. The CDR3 reads CASSPSLSSYNEQFF. CDR3 nucleotide sequence: TGTGCCAGCAGCCCAAGTCTGAGCTCCTACAATGAGCAGTTCTTC.

This rearrangement joins TRBV4-1 to TRBJ2-5; D call uncertain. CDR1 MGHRA and CDR2 YSYEKL come from the germline V gene. The CDR3 contains 15 residues. The V end was cut by 3 bases, the J end by 2 bases, with 13 bases between. CDR3 DNA: TGCGCCAGCAGCCAGTTGGGCCAGGTACAAGAGACCCAGTACTTC. As protein: CASSQLGQVQETQYF.

V is TRBV5-1 and J is TRBJ2-7; 8 nucleotides align to TRBD2. Germline CDR1 SGHRS, CDR2 YFSETQ. The CDR3 is 15 amino acids. Trimming took 1 base from V and 1 from J; bases not matched to a gene: 4. The CDR3, as DNA: TGCGCCAGCAGCTTGATAGCGGGACGTTCCTACGAGCAGTACTTC. This encodes CASSLIAGRSYEQYF.

V and J are TRBV11-2 and TRBJ2-1; tentative D call: TRBD2 (6 bases). Trimming shortened V by 1 base and J by 2 bases, and 9 bases separated the two germline ends. The CDR3 spans 15 residues. CDR1 is SGHAT, CDR2 FQNNGV, per germline. For the CDR3, the DNA is TGTGCCAGCAGCTTAGTCGGGAGTGCCTACAATGAGCAGTTCTTC. Protein product: CASSLVGSAYNEQFF. Using reference TRBV11-2 and TRBJ2-1 for the parts outside the CDR3, the full variable domain is EAGVAQSPRYKIIEKRQSVAFWCNPISGHATLYWYQQILGQGPKLLIQFQNNGVVDDSQLPKDRFSAERLKGVDSTLKIQPAKLEDSAVYLCASSLVGSAYNEQFFGPGTRLTVL.

V usage is TRBV7-2 and J usage is TRBJ2-5; TRBD2 might be the D (6 bases). The CDR3 is 14 amino acids. Germline V gene lookup returns CDR1 SGHTA and CDR2 FQGNSA. The V end lost 2 bases, the J end lost 7 bases, and 14 bases lay between the germline ends. This CDR3 is CASSLMRTIGTQYF. The DNA of the CDR3 is TGTGCCAGCAGCTTAATGCGGACTATTGGGACCCAGTACTTC.

The J gene is TRBJ2-7, the V gene TRBV4-2; maybe TRBD2 (6 bases). The CDR3 spans 14 residues. Trimming took off 0 bases at V and 3 bases at J, with 9 bases between the two ends. CDR1 and CDR2 from the germline V gene are LGHNA and YNFKEQ. CDR3: CASSQETGDYEQYF. The CDR3 DNA follows: TGTGCCAGCAGCCAAGAGACGGGAGACTACGAGCAGTACTTC.

V and J are TRBV28 and TRBJ2-5; 9 bases match TRBD1. The germline CDR1 and CDR2 sequences are MDHEN and SYDVKM. With V trimmed by 4 bases and J by 2 bases, 11 bases remained unmatched. The CDR3 length is 17 residues. In DNA, the CDR3 is TGTGCCAGCAGTTCGGCTCAGCTCGGACAGGGGCAAGAGACCCAGTACTTC. Translating gives CASSSAQLGQGQETQYF.